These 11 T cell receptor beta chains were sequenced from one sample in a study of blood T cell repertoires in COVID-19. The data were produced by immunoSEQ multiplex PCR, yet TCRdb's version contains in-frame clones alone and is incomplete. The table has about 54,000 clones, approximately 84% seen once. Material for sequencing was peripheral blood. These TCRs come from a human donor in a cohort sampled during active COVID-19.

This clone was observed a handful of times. The CDR3 bases are TGTGCCACCCGACAGGCCAATCAGCCCCAGCATTTT. It yields the protein CATRQANQPQHF. The rearrangement links TRBV19 to TRBJ1-5; D is possibly TRBD1 (6 bases). Trimming stripped 10 bases from V and 3 bases from J, with 10 bases between. Germline V CDR1 and CDR2: LNHDA, SQIVND (reference sequence). CDR3 length equals 12 residues. Drawing the rest from reference TRBV19 and TRBJ1-5, the complete variable domain is DGGITQSPKYLFRKEGQNVTLSCEQNLNHDAMYWYRQDPGQGLRLIYYSQIVNDFQKGDIAEGYSVSREKKESFPLTVTSAQKNPTAFYLCATRQANQPQHFGDGTRLSIL.

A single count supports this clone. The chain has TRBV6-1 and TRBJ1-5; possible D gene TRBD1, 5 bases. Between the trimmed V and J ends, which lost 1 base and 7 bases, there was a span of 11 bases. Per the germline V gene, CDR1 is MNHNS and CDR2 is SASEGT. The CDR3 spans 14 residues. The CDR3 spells CASSEGQGQQPQHF. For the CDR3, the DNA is TGTGCCAGCAGTGAAGGGCAGGGCCAGCAGCCCCAGCATTTT.

The CDR3 DNA sequence: TGTGCCAGCTCCCCCACGGGTCAGAATGAAAAACTGTTTTTT. Its translation is CASSPTGQNEKLFF. J is TRBJ1-4 and V is TRBV6-6; D call uncertain. This CDR3 comprises 14 residues. V was pared by 8 bases and J by 5 bases, with 15 bases between. Germline assignment: CDR1 MNHNY and CDR2 SVGAGI (reference sequence).

In DNA form, the CDR3 reads TGCGCCAGCAGACAGGGGAACACTGAAGCTTTCTTT. Residues: CASRQGNTEAFF. The rearrangement links TRBV10-2 to TRBJ1-1, with D perhaps TRBD1 (6 bases). The germline V and J ends were trimmed by 6 bases and 1 base, with 6 bases remaining between them. CDR3 length: 12 amino acids. Germline values: CDR1 WSHSY, CDR2 SAAADI.

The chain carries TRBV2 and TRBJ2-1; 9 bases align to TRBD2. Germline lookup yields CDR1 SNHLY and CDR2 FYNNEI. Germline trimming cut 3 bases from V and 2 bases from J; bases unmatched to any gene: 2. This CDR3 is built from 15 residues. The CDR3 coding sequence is TGTGCCAGCAGTGATGGCGGGGGGGCCTACAATGAGCAGTTCTTC. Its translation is CASSDGGGAYNEQFF.

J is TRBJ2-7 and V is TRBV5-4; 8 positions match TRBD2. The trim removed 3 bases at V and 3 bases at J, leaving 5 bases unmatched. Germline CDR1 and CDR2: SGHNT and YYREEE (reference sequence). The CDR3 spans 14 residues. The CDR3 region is CASSSAREGYEQYF. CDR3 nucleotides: TGTGCCAGCAGCTCAGCCCGGGAGGGCTACGAGCAGTACTTC.

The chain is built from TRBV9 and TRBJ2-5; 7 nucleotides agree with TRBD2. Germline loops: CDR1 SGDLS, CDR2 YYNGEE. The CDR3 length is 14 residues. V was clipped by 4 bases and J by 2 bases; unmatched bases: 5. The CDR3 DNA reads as TGTGCCAGCAGCTTGATGGGGGGGCAAGAGACCCAGTACTTC. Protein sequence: CASSLMGGQETQYF.

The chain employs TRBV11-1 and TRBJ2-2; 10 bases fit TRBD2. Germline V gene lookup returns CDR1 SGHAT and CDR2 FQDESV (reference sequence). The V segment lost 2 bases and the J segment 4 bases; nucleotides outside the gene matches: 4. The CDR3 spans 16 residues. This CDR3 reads CASSLPAGGSTGELFF. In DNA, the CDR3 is TGTGCCAGCAGCTTACCAGCGGGGGGGTCCACCGGGGAGCTGTTTTTT.

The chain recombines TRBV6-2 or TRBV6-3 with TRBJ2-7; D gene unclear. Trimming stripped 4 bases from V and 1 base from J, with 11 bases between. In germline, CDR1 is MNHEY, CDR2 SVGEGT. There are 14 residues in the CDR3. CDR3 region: CASSSLTASYEQYF. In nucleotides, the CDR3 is TGTGCCAGCAGTTCGTTGACTGCTTCCTACGAGCAGTACTTC.

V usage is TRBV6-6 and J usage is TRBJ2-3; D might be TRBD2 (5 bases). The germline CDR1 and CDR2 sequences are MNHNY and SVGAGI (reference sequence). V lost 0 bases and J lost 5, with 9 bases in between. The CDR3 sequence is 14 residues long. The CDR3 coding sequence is TGTGCCAGCAGTTACTCACCGGGGAGAGATACGCAGTATTTT. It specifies CASSYSPGRDTQYF.

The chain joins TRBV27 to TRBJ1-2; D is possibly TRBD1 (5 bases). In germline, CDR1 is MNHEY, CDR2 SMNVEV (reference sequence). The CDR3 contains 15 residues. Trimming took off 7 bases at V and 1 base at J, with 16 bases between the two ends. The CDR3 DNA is TGTGCCAGCACCGCCCAGGGCTTATTTAACTATGGCTACACCTTC. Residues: CASTAQGLFNYGYTF.